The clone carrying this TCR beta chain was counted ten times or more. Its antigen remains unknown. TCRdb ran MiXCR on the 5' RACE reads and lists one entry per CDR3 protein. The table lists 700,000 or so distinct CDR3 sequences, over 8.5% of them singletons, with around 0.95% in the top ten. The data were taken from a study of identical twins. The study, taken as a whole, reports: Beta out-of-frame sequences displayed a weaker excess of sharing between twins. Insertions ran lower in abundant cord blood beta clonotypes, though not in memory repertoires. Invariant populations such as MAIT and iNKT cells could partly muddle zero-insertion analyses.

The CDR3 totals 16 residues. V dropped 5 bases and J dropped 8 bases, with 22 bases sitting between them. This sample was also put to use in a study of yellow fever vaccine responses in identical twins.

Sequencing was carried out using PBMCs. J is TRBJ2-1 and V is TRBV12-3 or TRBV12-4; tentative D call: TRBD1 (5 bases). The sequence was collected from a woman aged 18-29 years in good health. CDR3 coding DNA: TGTGCCAGCAGTCCCCGGTCCCAGGGTCATACAGATGAGCAGTTCTTC. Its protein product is CASSPRSQGHTDEQFF.